This T cell receptor beta chain appears in the sequencing data of a study of glioma-infiltrating T cells after dendritic cell vaccination. Study results and caveats: Patients with more pretreatment TILs had longer time to progression and survival.

V shed 5 bases and J shed 4 bases, with 18 bases lying between them. CDR1 is LNHDA and CDR2 is SQIVND in the germline V gene (reference sequence). The CDR3 has 16 residues. Data came from immunoSEQ multiplex PCR; TCRdb stores just in-frame clones and leaves some out. Of roughly 62,000 clones detected, roughly 80% appear once; the ten largest clones hold about 15%. This clone was counted only a few times. Its antigen is as yet unknown. Time point given: after dendritic cell vaccination, including at tumor progression/relapse. This receptor was taken from a human donor with glioblastoma. This specimen consisted of blood, obtained after dendritic cell vaccination. The chain links TRBV19 to TRBJ1-3; no definite D call. In nucleotides, the CDR3 is TGTGCCAGTAGTGCTGACCGGGTATTTGTCGGAAACACCATATATTTT. It encodes CASSADRVFVGNTIYF.